This TCR beta chain was sequenced during a study of T-cell memory formation after mild COVID-19 (dated by TCRdb to about 2021). With regard to the full study: TCR sequence clusters from the two donors were largely donor specific. In two donors, T-cell clones that expanded and contracted after mild COVID-19 were tracked by sequencing TCRalpha and TCRbeta repertoires over time. Two young, previously healthy adult volunteers, one female and one male, were included in the cohort.

Ficoll-Paque density gradient centrifugation was used to isolate PBMCs. The instrument given in TCRdb is Illumina NovaSeq 6000. TCRalpha and TCRbeta cDNA libraries were constructed by 5'RACE with constant-segment primers, with sample barcodes and unique molecular identifiers being introduced. Trizol reagent was used to extract RNA from every sample. Library amplification was performed in two PCR steps, and a second sample barcode and Illumina TruSeq adapters were introduced in the second step. Sequencing of the libraries was done on an Illumina NovaSeq, producing 2 x 150 bp paired-end reads. As for the original processing: With migec v1.2.7, reads were demultiplexed and then collapsed into UMI-guided consensus sequences. Using mixcr v2.1.11, UMI consensuses were aligned to TRA and TRB V and J templates and then assembled into clonotypes. Expanded or contracted clonotypes were those called significant by both edgeR and NoisET, with noise models trained on biological replicates. For edgeR calls, the cutoffs were a false discovery rate-adjusted p below 0.01 and a log2 fold-change threshold of 1. As an exploratory analysis of dynamics, PCA with hierarchical clustering was applied to max-normalized trajectories of the 1000 most abundant clonotypes. Separately sequenced CD4+ and CD8+ repertoires were used to assign the CD4 or CD8 phenotype of responding clones. TCRdb reworked the public reads: Q25 trimming with fastp, MiXCR clone assembly, productive beta chains retained. Merged by CDR3 protein, the rows form single entries marked with the most common genes and DNA. It is TCRdb's table, rather than the study itself, that gives the V and J calls and clone size. Within this sample are fewer than 200,000 distinct CDR3 sequences, with 10% to 15% of them counted one time only. 2.5% to 3.5% of the sample is in the top ten clones.

Overall results and qualifications from the work: Contracting CD4+ clones appeared mostly in the CM and EM memory subsets, whereas CD8+ clones were enriched in EMRA. Balanced CD4/CD8 phenotypes were observed for clones contracting from day 15 to 85, whereas a bias towards CD4+ was observed for a second wave of clones expanding from day 15 to 37. The study included only a couple of mild cases, and larger cohorts that include severe cases with pre-infection samples were judged to be necessary. The detection of some responding clones in pre-infection memory suggests that pre-existing cross-reactive memory T cells joined the SARS-CoV-2 response. The second-wave clones that peaked on day 37 were not confirmed to be SARS-CoV-2 specific.

This clonotype turned up a few times. Its antigen is unknown. Base qualities are not provided; no much larger clone lies one nucleotide away. The sample taken for sequencing was PBMCs or a T cell subset sorted from them (not recorded which). The origin of this receptor is a man in his late teens or twenties who had mild COVID-19 (a few samples of this study predate the infection). The sample titles of this study are shuffled in the database, so cell type and time point are left out; the donor was told from shared clones.

Read as DNA, the sequence is TGTGCCAGCAGCCCCTCAGGGGGGTTGGGCACAGATACGCAGTATTTT. This translates into CASSPSGGLGTDTQYF. The chain uses TRBV5-5 and TRBJ2-3; 7 matching bases give a weak D call of TRBD1. Measured from the cysteine to the phenylalanine, the CDR3 is 16 residues long. The entry retains the CDR3 DNA only, 48 bases that are in frame from base 1. Trimming at the junction amounts to 4 bases on V and 1 base on J, and the germline ends lie 16 bases apart. Looking up the germline V gene (reference sequence) yields CDR1 SGHKS and CDR2 YYEKEE.